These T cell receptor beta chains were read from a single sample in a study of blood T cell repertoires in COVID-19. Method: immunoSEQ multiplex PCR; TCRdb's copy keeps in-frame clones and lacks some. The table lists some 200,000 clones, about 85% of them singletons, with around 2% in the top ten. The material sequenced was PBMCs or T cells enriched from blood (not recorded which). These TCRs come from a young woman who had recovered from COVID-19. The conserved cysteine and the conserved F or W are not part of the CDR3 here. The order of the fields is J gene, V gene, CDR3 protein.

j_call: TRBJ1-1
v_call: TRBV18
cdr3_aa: ASSPYQGQKWDTEAF

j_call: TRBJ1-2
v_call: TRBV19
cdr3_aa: ASSIGENYGYT

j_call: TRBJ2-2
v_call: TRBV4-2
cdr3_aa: ASSQVRGGGTGELF

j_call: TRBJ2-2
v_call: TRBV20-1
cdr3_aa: SASLRGATGELF

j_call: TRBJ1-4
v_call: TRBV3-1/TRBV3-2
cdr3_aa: ASSQRTNEKLF

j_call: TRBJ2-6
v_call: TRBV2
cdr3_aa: ASSEGRSGANVLT

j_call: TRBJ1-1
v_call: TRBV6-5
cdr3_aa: ASSPDRYEAF

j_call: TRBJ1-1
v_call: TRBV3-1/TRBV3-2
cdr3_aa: ASSQDLGAEAF

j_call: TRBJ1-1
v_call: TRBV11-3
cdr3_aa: ASSVGRQGARTEAF

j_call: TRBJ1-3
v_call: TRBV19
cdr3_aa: ASTPNRVAGNTIY

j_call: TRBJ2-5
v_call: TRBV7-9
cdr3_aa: ASSQEARPMQETQY

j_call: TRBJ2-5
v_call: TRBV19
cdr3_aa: ASSIVTDQETQY

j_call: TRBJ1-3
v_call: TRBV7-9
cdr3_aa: ASSLRGASGNTIY

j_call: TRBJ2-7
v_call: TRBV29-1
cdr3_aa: SFRDRAGGNDEQY

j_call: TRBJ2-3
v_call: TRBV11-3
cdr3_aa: ASSIGGLQGGDTQY

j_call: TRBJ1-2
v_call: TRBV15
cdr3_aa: ATSRQRQGAAYGYT

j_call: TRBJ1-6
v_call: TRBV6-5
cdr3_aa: ASKKWTVWSPLH

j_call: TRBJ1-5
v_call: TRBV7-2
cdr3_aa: ASSPRGRSNQPQH

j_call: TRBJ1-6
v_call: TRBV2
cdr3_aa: ASTRTSYNSPLH

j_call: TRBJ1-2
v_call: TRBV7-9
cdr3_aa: ASSSRQGHYGYT

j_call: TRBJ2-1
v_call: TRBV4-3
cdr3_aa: ASSHKSGEGREQF

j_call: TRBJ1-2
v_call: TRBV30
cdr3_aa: AWSPYGGYT

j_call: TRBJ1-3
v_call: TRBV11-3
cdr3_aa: ASRSGYDSGNTIY

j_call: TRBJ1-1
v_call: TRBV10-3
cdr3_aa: AISDLKGAGEAF

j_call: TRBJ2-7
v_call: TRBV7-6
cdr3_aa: ASTSFSGQSYEQY

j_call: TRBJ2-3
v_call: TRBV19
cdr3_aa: ASQPRWGGNTDTQY

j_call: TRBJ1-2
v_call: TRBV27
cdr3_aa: ASSQIGGSSGYT

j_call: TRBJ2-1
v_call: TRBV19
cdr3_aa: ASSNRGSSYNEQF

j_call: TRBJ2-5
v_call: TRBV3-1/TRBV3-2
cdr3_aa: ATTIPGLALETQY

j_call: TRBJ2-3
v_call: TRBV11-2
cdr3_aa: ASSLRWTGGSSDTQY

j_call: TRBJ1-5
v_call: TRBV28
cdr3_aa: ASHPGSTRNQPQH

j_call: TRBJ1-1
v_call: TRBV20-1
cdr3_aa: SAGLGGLAF

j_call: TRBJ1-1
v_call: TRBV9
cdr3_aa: ASSVGGQNTEAF

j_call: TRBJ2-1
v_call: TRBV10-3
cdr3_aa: AISESGRGSF

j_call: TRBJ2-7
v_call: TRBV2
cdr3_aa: ASSDRRSYEQY

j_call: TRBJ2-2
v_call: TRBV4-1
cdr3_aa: ASSQVAGDTGELF

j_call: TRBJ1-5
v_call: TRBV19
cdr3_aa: ASSRGSDSNQPQH

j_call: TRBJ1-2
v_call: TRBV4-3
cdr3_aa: ASSQDPNSIFNYGYT

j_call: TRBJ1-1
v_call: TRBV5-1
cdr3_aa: ASSLVTGTFTEAF

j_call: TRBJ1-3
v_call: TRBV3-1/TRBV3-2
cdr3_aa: ASSPGYGGMSSGNTIY

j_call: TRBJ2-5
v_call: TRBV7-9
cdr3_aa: ASSLIRQGVETQY